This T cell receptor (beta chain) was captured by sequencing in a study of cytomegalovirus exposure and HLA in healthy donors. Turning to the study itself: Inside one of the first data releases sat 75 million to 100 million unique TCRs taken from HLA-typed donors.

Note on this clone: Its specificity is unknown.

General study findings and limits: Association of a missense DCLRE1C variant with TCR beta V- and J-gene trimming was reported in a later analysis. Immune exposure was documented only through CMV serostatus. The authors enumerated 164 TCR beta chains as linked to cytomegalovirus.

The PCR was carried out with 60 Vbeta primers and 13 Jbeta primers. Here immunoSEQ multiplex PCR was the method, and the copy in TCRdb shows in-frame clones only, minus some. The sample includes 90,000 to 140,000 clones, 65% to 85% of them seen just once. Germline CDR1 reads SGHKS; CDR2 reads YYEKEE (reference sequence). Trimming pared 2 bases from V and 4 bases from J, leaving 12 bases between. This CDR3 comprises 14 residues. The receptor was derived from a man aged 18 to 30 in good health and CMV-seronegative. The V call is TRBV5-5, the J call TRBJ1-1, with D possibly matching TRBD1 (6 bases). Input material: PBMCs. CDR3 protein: CASSLGQRSTEAFF. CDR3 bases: TGTGCCAGCAGCTTAGGACAGAGAAGCACTGAAGCTTTCTTT.